These T cell receptor beta chains were read from a single sample in a study of beta chain features in type 1 diabetes. Repertoires were generated with immunoSEQ multiplex PCR, while TCRdb's copy carries only in-frame clones and drops some. The sample has 500,000 to 700,000 clones, around 16% seen once. What was sequenced was naive CD4+ T cells from blood. These receptors all stem from a man aged 18 to 30 in good health. The CDR3 runs from the conserved cysteine through the conserved F or W. The D gene is left open where the match is weak. Clone size, where shown, is once, few, many, or a class for clones that have expanded.

D: -
J: TRBJ1-1
V: TRBV11-3
size: -
DNA: TGTGCCAGCAGCTTAGGTGGGGACACTGAAGCTTTCTTT
CDR3: CASSLGGDTEAFF

D: -
J: TRBJ1-2
V: TRBV27
size: few
DNA: TGTGCCAGCAGTTTAAGTATGACAGAAGGCTACACCTTC
CDR3: CASSLSMTEGYTF

D: TRBD1
J: TRBJ2-3
V: TRBV5-4
size: few
DNA: TGTGCCAGCAGCTTTCAGGGGGCCGGGGGAGATACGCAGTATTTT
CDR3: CASSFQGAGGDTQYF

D: TRBD1
J: TRBJ2-7
V: TRBV29-1
size: few
DNA: TGCAACACTGGGTATCGGGACAGGGCGCCCTACGAGCAGTACTTC
CDR3: CNTGYRDRAPYEQYF

D: -
J: TRBJ2-6
V: TRBV28
size: -
DNA: TGTGCCAGCAGTTTGATGGCGCGGCCCTCTGGGGCCAACGTCCTGACTTTC
CDR3: CASSLMARPSGANVLTF

D: -
J: TRBJ1-1
V: TRBV29-1
size: few
DNA: TGCAGCGTTGCCCAGAGACCTGAGGCTGAAGCTTTCTTT
CDR3: CSVAQRPEAEAFF

D: -
J: TRBJ2-6
V: TRBV19
size: few
DNA: TGTGCCAGTAGTGCCGGAGCCTCTGGGGCCAACGTCCTGACTTTC
CDR3: CASSAGASGANVLTF

D: -
J: TRBJ1-3
V: TRBV9
size: -
DNA: TGTGCCAGCAGCGTAGATCAGGGCTTGCCTGGAAACACCATATATTTT
CDR3: CASSVDQGLPGNTIYF

D: -
J: TRBJ2-2
V: TRBV7-2
size: -
DNA: TGTGCCAGCATTGACAGGAGGGGGAACACCGGGGAGCTGTTTTTT
CDR3: CASIDRRGNTGELFF

D: -
J: TRBJ2-5
V: TRBV21-1
size: -
DNA: TGTGCCAGCAGCAGAGACTACAGACAGGGTCAAGAGACCCAGTACTTC
CDR3: CASSRDYRQGQETQYF

D: -
J: TRBJ1-4
V: TRBV5-1
size: -
DNA: TGCGCCAGCACGAGGGGGAGCGGCGCAACTAATGAAAAACTGTTTTTT
CDR3: CASTRGSGATNEKLFF

D: TRBD1
J: TRBJ2-1
V: TRBV5-4
size: -
DNA: TGTGCCAGCAGCTTCCCCCGACAGGGGGGCGCCTACAATGAGCAGTTCTTC
CDR3: CASSFPRQGGAYNEQFF

D: -
J: TRBJ2-7
V: TRBV28
size: few
DNA: TGTGCCAGCAGTTTAACCGGGCAGGGAGACTACGAGCAGTACTTC
CDR3: CASSLTGQGDYEQYF

D: TRBD1
J: TRBJ2-7
V: TRBV14
size: few
DNA: TGTGCCAGCAGCCAAGGGGGCAGGGGGCGCTACGAGCAGTACTTC
CDR3: CASSQGGRGRYEQYF

D: TRBD1
J: TRBJ2-7
V: TRBV9
size: -
DNA: TGTGCCAGCAGCGTAGCGCCGGGACAGGTCTACGAGCAGTACTTC
CDR3: CASSVAPGQVYEQYF

D: -
J: TRBJ2-4
V: TRBV5-1
size: few
DNA: TGCGCCAGCAGCTTGGCCAGAGGAGAGGGGTTAGCCAAAAACATTCAGTACTTC
CDR3: CASSLARGEGLAKNIQYF

D: TRBD2
J: TRBJ2-7
V: TRBV20-1
size: -
DNA: TGCAGGACTAGCGGGACATACGAGCAGTACTTC
CDR3: CRTSGTYEQYF

D: -
J: TRBJ1-2
V: TRBV25-1
size: few
DNA: TGTGCCAGCAGTGACCCTCGAGGATATGGCTACACCTTC
CDR3: CASSDPRGYGYTF

D: TRBD1
J: TRBJ1-1
V: TRBV15
size: -
DNA: TGTGCCACCAGCAGAGATCTGGCGACAGGGGGTAAGGCTGAAGCTTTCTTT
CDR3: CATSRDLATGGKAEAFF

D: -
J: TRBJ2-1
V: TRBV7-6
size: -
DNA: TGTGCCAGCAGCTTAGCCAGGGGAGCCCTAAGCTCCTACAATGAGCAGTTCTTC
CDR3: CASSLARGALSSYNEQFF

D: TRBD2
J: TRBJ2-3
V: TRBV2
size: -
DNA: TGTGCCAGCAGCGGTCCCAAACTAGCGGGAAGCACAGATACGCAGTATTTT
CDR3: CASSGPKLAGSTDTQYF

D: -
J: TRBJ2-7
V: TRBV6-5
size: -
DNA: TGTGCCAGCAGTCGGACCGTTAGCTCCTACGAGCAGTACTTC
CDR3: CASSRTVSSYEQYF

D: -
J: TRBJ1-2
V: TRBV7-2
size: -
DNA: TGTGCCAGCAGCGCAGGGCGGGGGCACTATGGCTACACCTTC
CDR3: CASSAGRGHYGYTF

D: -
J: TRBJ2-1
V: TRBV28
size: -
DNA: TGTGCCAGCAGTATCCGGACGGCTGAGCAGTTCTTC
CDR3: CASSIRTAEQFF

D: -
J: TRBJ1-5
V: TRBV5-1
size: -
DNA: TGCGCCAGCAGCTTGGCCGACAGCTCAAATCAGCCCCAGCATTTT
CDR3: CASSLADSSNQPQHF

D: -
J: TRBJ1-1
V: TRBV14
size: few
DNA: TGTGCCAGCAGCCAAGATTCCGGGACCGCCGGAGGAGCTTTCTTT
CDR3: CASSQDSGTAGGAFF

D: TRBD1
J: TRBJ1-4
V: TRBV7-9
size: -
DNA: TGTGCCAGCAGCAGGACAGGGTCTAATGAAAAACTGTTTTTT
CDR3: CASSRTGSNEKLFF

D: -
J: TRBJ1-3
V: TRBV7-2
size: -
DNA: TGTGCCAGCAGCCCCCAGGCGGCAAACTCTGGAAACACCATATATTTT
CDR3: CASSPQAANSGNTIYF

D: TRBD1
J: TRBJ2-7
V: TRBV4-1
size: -
DNA: TGCGCCAGCACGCTGGACAGGGCAACCTACGAGCAGTACTTC
CDR3: CASTLDRATYEQYF

D: TRBD1
J: TRBJ2-7
V: TRBV6-4
size: -
DNA: TGTGCCAGCTTTCCCCCCGGGACAGGGCCGCACGAGCAGTACTTC
CDR3: CASFPPGTGPHEQYF

D: -
J: TRBJ2-1
V: TRBV7-2
size: few
DNA: TGTGCCAGCAGTCTAGCAGGGAGGTCCTACAATGAGCAGTTCTTC
CDR3: CASSLAGRSYNEQFF

D: -
J: TRBJ2-4
V: TRBV7-8
size: -
DNA: TGTGCCAGCAGCTTACCAGAAACAGGGAAATACATTCAGTACTTC
CDR3: CASSLPETGKYIQYF

D: -
J: TRBJ2-7
V: TRBV18
size: few
DNA: TGTGCCAGCTCGCTCTCTAGGGACGAGCAGTACTTC
CDR3: CASSLSRDEQYF

D: -
J: TRBJ1-1
V: TRBV4-2
size: few
DNA: TGTGCCAGCAGCCAAGTCTCTTTGAACACTGAAGCTTTCTTT
CDR3: CASSQVSLNTEAFF

D: -
J: TRBJ2-6
V: TRBV4-2
size: -
DNA: TGTGCCAGCAGCCCCCTCTCTGGGGCCAACGTCCTGACTTTC
CDR3: CASSPLSGANVLTF

D: TRBD1
J: TRBJ2-1
V: TRBV6-4
size: few
DNA: TGTGCCAGCAGCCCGACCGGGACAGGGGGCAATGAGCAGTTCTTC
CDR3: CASSPTGTGGNEQFF

D: TRBD1
J: TRBJ2-3
V: TRBV4-3
size: few
DNA: TGCGCCAGCAGCCAAGTTTGGCAGACAGGGGGGGTTAGAGATACGCAGTATTTT
CDR3: CASSQVWQTGGVRDTQYF

D: TRBD1
J: TRBJ2-2
V: TRBV27
size: -
DNA: TGTGCCAGCAGGGGACAGGGTGGGACCGGGGAGCTGTTTTTT
CDR3: CASRGQGGTGELFF

D: TRBD1
J: TRBJ1-4
V: TRBV5-1
size: few
DNA: TGCGCCAGCAGCTTAGGCGGGACAGGGGAAAAACTGTTTTTT
CDR3: CASSLGGTGEKLFF

D: -
J: TRBJ2-7
V: TRBV29-1
size: -
DNA: TGCAGCGTTGGGGGCGGCAGTGGGTACGAGCAGTACTTC
CDR3: CSVGGGSGYEQYF

D: -
J: TRBJ2-7
V: TRBV7-9
size: -
DNA: TGTGCCAGCAGCTTCAGGGGAGTCTACGAGCAGTACTTC
CDR3: CASSFRGVYEQYF

D: -
J: TRBJ2-7
V: TRBV6-5
size: once
DNA: TGTGCCAGCAGTTACTCCCAGAAATCCTACGAGCAGTACTTC
CDR3: CASSYSQKSYEQYF

D: -
J: TRBJ2-2
V: TRBV7-2
size: few
DNA: TGTGCCAGCGCCAACACCGGGGAGCTGTTTTTT
CDR3: CASANTGELFF

D: TRBD2
J: TRBJ2-1
V: TRBV15
size: -
DNA: TGTGCCACCAGCTCGCGGACTAGCGGGAGGTTCGATGAGCAGTTCTTC
CDR3: CATSSRTSGRFDEQFF

D: -
J: TRBJ2-3
V: TRBV27
size: few
DNA: TGTGCCAGCAGTTTTATCAGTTTACGGCCAGATACGCAGTATTTT
CDR3: CASSFISLRPDTQYF